Sequencing of this T cell receptor (beta chain) was carried out in a study of monozygotic twins with inflammatory bowel disease. Amplification used two nested PCRs: around 15 cycles, then roughly 9 cycles, on TCRalpha/TCRbeta cDNA. TCRdb reanalyzed the 5' RACE reads, giving one entry per CDR3 protein sequence and no DNA. This listing includes around 140,000 distinct CDR3 sequences. Phlebotomy per donor yielded a single 2.5 ml blood sample. The CDR3 covers 14 residues. CDR1 and CDR2 (germline): SGHTA, FQGTGA. The chain combines TRBV7-3 with TRBJ2-7; checking the TCRdb D call of TRBD2 is not possible without DNA. This clonotype originated in a human donor with ulcerative colitis or Crohn's disease, or a healthy co-twin of an affected twin (not recorded which). Input material: blood. The CDR3 spells CASSLTSGPYEQYF. The whole variable domain, remainder taken from reference TRBV7-3 and TRBJ2-7, is GAGVSQTPSNKVTEKGKYVELRCDPISGHTALYWYRQSLGQGPEFLIYFQGTGAADDSGLPNDRFFAVRPEGSVSTLKIQRTERGDSAVYLCASSLTSGPYEQYFGPGTRLTVT.